This T cell receptor (beta chain) was documented in a study of human T cells and chemical hapten exposure. The CDR3 has 11 residues. Trimming stripped 0 bases from V and 11 bases from J, with 11 bases between. Germline CDR1 and CDR2: SQVTM and ANQGSEA. Study-level results: Following DPC sensitization, TCRs present above 1 in 1000 frequency showed no change.

About this clonotype: Its antigen remains unknown.

TCRdb re-derived calls from the RACE reads in MiXCR, one entry per CDR3 protein. The sample gives some 59,000 distinct CDR3 sequences, about 10% of which show up once; approximately 4.2% is in the top ten. Time point defined: pre-sensitization, week 0. Indicated treatment: therapeutic diphenylcyclopropenone sensitization with weekly scalp DPC. At every patch-test visit, blood was drawn before the patch test was applied. Someone pulled total RNA out of unfractionated whole blood. This material consisted of whole blood, taken in connection with sensitization to the hapten diphenylcyclopropenone (DPC). The sequence derives from a woman aged 40 to 49 with alopecia areata. Some clones in this sample may be carry-over from other donors' samples. The chain uses TRBV29-1 and TRBJ2-7; D is perhaps TRBD1 or TRBD2 (5 bases each). The CDR3 sequence: CSVEDWGSKYF. The CDR3 nucleotides are TGCAGCGTTGAAGATTGGGGGAGTAAGTACTTC.